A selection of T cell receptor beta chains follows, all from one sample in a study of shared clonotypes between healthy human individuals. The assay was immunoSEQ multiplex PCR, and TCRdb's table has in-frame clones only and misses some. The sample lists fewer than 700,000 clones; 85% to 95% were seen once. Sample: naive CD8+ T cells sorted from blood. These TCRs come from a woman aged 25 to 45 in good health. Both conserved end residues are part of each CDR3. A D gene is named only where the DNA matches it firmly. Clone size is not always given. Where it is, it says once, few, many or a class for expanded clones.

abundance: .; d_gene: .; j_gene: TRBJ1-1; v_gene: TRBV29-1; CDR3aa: CSATDSYTEAFF; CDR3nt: TGCAGCGCTACGGACAGTTACACTGAAGCTTTCTTT
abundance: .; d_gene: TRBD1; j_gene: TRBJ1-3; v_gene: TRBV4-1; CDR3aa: CASSRGGTGRNTIYF; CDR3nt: TGCGCCAGCAGCCGGGGGGGGACAGGGAGGAACACCATATATTTT
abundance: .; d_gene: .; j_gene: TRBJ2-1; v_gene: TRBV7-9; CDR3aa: CASSLLTGVGNEQFF; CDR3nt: TGTGCCAGCAGCTTGTTAACGGGAGTAGGAAATGAGCAGTTCTTC
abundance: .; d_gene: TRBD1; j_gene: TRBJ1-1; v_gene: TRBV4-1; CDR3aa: CASSQRDSRNTEAFF; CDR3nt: TGCGCCAGCAGCCAACGGGACAGTCGGAACACTGAAGCTTTCTTT
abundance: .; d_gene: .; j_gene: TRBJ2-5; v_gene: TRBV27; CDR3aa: CASSLSARGTQYF; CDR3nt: TGTGCCAGCAGTTTATCGGCTAGGGGGACCCAGTACTTC
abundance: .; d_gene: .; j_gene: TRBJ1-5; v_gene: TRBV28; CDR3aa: CASTIIGSNQPQHF; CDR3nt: TGTGCCAGCACAATTATCGGTAGCAATCAGCCCCAGCATTTT
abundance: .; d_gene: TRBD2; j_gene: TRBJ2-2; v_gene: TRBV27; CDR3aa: CASSFGGGTGELFF; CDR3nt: TGTGCCAGCAGTTTCGGCGGGGGTACCGGGGAGCTGTTTTTT
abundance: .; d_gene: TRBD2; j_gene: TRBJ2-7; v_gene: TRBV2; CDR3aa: CASSQTSGPIIEQYF; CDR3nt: TGTGCCAGCAGTCAGACTAGCGGGCCCATCATCGAGCAGTACTTC
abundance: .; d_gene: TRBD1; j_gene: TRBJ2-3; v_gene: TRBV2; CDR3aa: CASGGLYGTGPTGDTQYF; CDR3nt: TGTGCCAGCGGGGGTCTATACGGGACAGGCCCCACGGGAGATACGCAGTATTTT
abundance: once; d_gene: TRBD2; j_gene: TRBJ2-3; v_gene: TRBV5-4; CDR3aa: CASVTMGTITDTQYF; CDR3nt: TGTGCCAGCGTGACGATGGGGACTATCACAGATACGCAGTATTTT
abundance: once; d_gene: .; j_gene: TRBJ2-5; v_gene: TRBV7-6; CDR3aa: CASSLAWSAKETQYF; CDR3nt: TGTGCCAGCAGCTTAGCGTGGTCAGCGAAAGAGACCCAGTACTTC
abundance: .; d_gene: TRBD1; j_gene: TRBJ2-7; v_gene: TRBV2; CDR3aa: CASGTGALWDEQYF; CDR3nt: TGTGCCAGCGGGACAGGGGCCTTATGGGACGAGCAGTACTTC
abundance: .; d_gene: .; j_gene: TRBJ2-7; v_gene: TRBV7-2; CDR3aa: CASSLGWGALVYEQYF; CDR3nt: TGTGCCAGCAGCTTGGGTTGGGGGGCCCTGGTGTACGAGCAGTACTTC
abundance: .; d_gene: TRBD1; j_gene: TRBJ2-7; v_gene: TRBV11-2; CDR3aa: CASSPRTGQGTLGGYEQYF; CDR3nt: TGTGCCAGCAGCCCTCGGACAGGGCAGGGAACTCTTGGTGGTTACGAGCAGTACTTC
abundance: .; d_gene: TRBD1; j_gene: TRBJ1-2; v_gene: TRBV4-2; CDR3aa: CASSQGDRSSYGYTF; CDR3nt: TGTGCCAGCAGCCAAGGGGACAGAAGCTCCTATGGCTACACCTTC
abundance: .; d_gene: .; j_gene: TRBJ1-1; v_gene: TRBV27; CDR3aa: CASRDGLNTEAFF; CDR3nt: TGTGCCAGTCGGGACGGTCTGAACACTGAAGCTTTCTTT
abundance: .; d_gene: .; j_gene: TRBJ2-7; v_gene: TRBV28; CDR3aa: CASSPQRQGYYEQYF; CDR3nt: TGTGCCAGCAGTCCCCAACGCCAGGGTTACTACGAGCAGTACTTC
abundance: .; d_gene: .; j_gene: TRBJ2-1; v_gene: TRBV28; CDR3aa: CASSLYTEQFF; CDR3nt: TGTGCCAGCAGTTTATATACTGAGCAGTTCTTC
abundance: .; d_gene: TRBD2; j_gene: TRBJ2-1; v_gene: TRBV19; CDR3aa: CASSVGLAGGYNEQFF; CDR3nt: TGTGCCAGTAGCGTGGGACTAGCGGGAGGCTACAATGAGCAGTTCTTC
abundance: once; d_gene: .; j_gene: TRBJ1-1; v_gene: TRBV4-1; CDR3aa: CASSQVESAENTEAFF; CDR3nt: TGCGCCAGCAGCCAAGTCGAGTCAGCTGAGAACACTGAAGCTTTCTTT
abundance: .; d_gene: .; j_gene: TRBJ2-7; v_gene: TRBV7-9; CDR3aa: CASRPDLRHEQYF; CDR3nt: TGTGCCAGCCGCCCTGACCTCCGCCACGAGCAGTACTTC
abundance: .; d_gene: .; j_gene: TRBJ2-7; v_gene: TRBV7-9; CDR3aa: CASSSFGEQYF; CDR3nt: TGTGCCAGCAGCTCGTTCGGCGAGCAGTACTTC
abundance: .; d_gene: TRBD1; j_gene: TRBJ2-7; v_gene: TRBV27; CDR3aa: CASSPGGINEQYF; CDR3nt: TGTGCCAGCAGTCCAGGGGGTATCAACGAGCAGTACTTC
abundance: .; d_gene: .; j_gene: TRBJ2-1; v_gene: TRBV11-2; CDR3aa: CASSLSTLSYNEQFF; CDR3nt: TGTGCCAGCAGCTTAAGTACTCTCTCCTACAATGAGCAGTTCTTC
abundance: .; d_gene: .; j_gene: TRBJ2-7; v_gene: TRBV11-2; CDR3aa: CASSLGAYEQYF; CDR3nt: TGTGCCAGCAGCTTAGGAGCTTACGAGCAGTACTTC
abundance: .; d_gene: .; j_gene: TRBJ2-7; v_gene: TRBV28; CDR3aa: CASTRRGSYEQYF; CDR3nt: TGTGCCAGCACCCGGCGGGGCTCCTACGAGCAGTACTTC
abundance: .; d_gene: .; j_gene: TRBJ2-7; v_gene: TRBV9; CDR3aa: CASSPSGTFSYEQYF; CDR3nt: TGTGCCAGCAGCCCTTCCGGGACGTTTTCCTACGAGCAGTACTTC
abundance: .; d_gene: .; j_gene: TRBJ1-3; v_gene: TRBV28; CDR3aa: CASSHFGHSGNTIYF; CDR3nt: TGTGCCAGCAGCCACTTCGGGCACTCTGGAAACACCATATATTTT
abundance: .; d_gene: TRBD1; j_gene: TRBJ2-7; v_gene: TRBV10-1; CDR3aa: CASSESTGGYEQYF; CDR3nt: TGCGCCAGCAGTGAGTCGACAGGGGGGTACGAGCAGTACTTC
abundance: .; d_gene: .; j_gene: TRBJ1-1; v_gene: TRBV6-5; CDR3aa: CASSYSRGPGTEAFF; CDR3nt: TGTGCCAGCAGTTACTCCCGGGGGCCGGGCACTGAAGCTTTCTTT
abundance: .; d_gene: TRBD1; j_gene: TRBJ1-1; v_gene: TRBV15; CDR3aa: CATEDRGNTEAFF; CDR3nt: TGTGCCACCGAAGACAGGGGGAACACTGAAGCTTTCTTT
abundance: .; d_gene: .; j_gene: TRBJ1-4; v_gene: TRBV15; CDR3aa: CATSSTPQGWETNEKLFF; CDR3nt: TGTGCCACCAGCAGCACCCCACAGGGATGGGAAACTAATGAAAAACTGTTTTTT
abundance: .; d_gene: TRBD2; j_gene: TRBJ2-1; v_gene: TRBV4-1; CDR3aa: CASSPGLAGGSGEQFF; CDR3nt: TGCGCCAGCAGCCCGGGACTAGCGGGAGGATCGGGTGAGCAGTTCTTC
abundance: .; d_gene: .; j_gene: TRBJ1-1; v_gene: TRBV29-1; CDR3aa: CSSRESTEAFF; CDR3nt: TGCAGCTCCAGGGAGAGCACTGAAGCTTTCTTT
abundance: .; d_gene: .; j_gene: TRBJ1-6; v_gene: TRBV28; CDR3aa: CASNIAQPLHF; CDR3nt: TGTGCCAGCAATATAGCCCAACCCCTCCACTTT
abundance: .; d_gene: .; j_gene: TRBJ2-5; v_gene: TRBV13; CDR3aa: CASSLGGATETQYF; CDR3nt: TGTGCCAGCAGCTTAGGCGGGGCTACCGAGACCCAGTACTTC
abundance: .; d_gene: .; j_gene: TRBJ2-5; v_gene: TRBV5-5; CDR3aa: CASSFSWTLYQETQYF; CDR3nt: TGTGCCAGCAGCTTTTCTTGGACATTGTACCAAGAGACCCAGTACTTC
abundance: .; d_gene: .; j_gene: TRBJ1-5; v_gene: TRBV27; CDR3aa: CASSLGGYSNQPQHF; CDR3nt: TGTGCCAGCAGTTTAGGTGGGTATAGCAATCAGCCCCAGCATTTT
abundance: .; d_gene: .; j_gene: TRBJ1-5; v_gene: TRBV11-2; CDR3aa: CASSSQNQPQHF; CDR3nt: TGTGCCAGCAGCTCACAGAATCAGCCCCAGCATTTT
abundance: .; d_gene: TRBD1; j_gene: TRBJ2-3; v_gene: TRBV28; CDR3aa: CASTVTGDPITQYF; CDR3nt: TGTGCCAGCACGGTAACAGGGGATCCGATTACCCAGTATTTT
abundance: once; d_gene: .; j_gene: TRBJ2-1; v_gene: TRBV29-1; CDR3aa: CSVVPASYNEQFF; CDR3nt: TGCAGCGTTGTTCCCGCCTCCTACAATGAGCAGTTCTTC
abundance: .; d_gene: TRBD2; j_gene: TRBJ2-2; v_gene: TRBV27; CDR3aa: CASSLSHGLAGHTGELFF; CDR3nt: TGTGCCAGCAGTTTATCCCACGGACTAGCGGGGCACACCGGGGAGCTGTTTTTT
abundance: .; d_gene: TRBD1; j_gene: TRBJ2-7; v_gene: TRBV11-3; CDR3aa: CASSPGTGAYEQYF; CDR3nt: TGTGCCAGCAGCCCCGGGACAGGGGCCTACGAGCAGTACTTC
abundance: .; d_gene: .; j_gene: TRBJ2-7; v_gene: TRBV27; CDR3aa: CASSRGMGQRYF; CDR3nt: TGTGCCAGCAGTCGAGGGATGGGTCAGCGGTACTTC
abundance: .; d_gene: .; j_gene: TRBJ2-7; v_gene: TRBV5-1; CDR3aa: CASNGDAYEQYF; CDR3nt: TGCGCCAGCAATGGCGATGCCTACGAGCAGTACTTC
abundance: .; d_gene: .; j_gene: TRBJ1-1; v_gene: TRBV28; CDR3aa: CATRLGVGMSTEAFF; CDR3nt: TGTGCCACCCGCCTGGGGGTAGGGATGAGCACTGAAGCTTTCTTT
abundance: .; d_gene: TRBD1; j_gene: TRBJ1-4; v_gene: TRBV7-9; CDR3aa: CASSSYRGRDEKLFF; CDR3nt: TGTGCCAGCAGCAGCTACAGGGGGCGGGATGAAAAACTGTTTTTT
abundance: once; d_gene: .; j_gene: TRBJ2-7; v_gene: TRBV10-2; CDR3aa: CASSETSLVHEQYF; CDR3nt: TGCGCCAGCAGTGAGACCTCTTTAGTCCACGAGCAGTACTTC
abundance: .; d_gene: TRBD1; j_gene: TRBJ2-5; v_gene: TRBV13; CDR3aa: CASSTRTGGRETQYF; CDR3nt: TGTGCCAGCAGCACGCGGACAGGGGGGCGAGAGACCCAGTACTTC
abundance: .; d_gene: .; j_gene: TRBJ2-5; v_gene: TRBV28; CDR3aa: CACEMAETQYF; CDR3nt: TGTGCTTGCGAGATGGCGGAGACCCAGTACTTC
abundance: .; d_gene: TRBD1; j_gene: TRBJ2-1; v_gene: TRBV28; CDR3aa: CASSRWTGGVLDEQFF; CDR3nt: TGTGCCAGCAGTCGTTGGACAGGGGGCGTTTTGGATGAGCAGTTCTTC